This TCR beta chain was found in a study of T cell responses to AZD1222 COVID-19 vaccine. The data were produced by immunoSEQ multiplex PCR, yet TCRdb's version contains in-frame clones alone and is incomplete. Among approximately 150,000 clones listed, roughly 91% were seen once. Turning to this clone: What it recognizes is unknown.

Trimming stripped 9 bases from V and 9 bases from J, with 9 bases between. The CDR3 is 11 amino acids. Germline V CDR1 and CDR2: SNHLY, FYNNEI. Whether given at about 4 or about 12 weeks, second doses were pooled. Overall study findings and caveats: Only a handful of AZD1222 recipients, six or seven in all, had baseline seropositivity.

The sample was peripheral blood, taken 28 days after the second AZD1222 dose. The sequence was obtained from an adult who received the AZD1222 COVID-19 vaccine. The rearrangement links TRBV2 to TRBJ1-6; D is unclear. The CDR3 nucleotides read TGTGCCAGTTCTCTCAGTTCACCCCTCCACTTT. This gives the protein CASSLSSPLHF.